This paragraph reports one T cell receptor beta chain. In the study's own analysis: Using reference gene primer amplification, nucleated cell counts were estimated. Repertoires were generated with immunoSEQ multiplex PCR, while TCRdb's copy carries only in-frame clones and drops some. The V and J calls and clone size were taken over from that table, and D and trimming were inferred from the DNA. The repertoire includes under 250,000 clones, 70% to 90% of them detected once, and 9.5% to 13% sits in the top ten. This entry belongs to a study of blood T cell repertoires in COVID-19. The ends were cut back, 4 bases at V and 2 bases at J, with 17 bases in the middle. Germline V gives CDR1 LGHDT, CDR2 YNNKEL (reference sequence). CDR3 length: 16 residues.

The sequence was obtained from a man aged 45-65 years with COVID-19, enrolled during active disease. Sequencing was done on a sample of peripheral blood. The J gene is TRBJ1-1, the V gene TRBV3-1 (or the pseudogene TRBV3-2); a weak D match, TRBD1 (5 bases). CDR3 region: CASSPRGWRTNTEAFF. CDR3 nucleotide sequence: TGTGCCAGCAGCCCCCGGGGGTGGCGGACCAACACTGAAGCTTTCTTT.